One TCR beta chain is described in this entry. Antigen unknown. The sample originates from a study of CD8 T cells in ankylosing spondylitis. Study-wide points: What seemed typical of ankylosing spondylitis blood was a TCR beta motif built from fewer than ten highly homologous variants.

From the 5' RACE reads, TCRdb called clonotypes with MiXCR, one entry per CDR3 protein. The repertoire holds a few hundred thousand distinct CDR3 sequences, with approximately 20% as singletons. CDR3 size: 14 residues. Germline CDR1 is MNHEY and CDR2 is SMNVEV (reference sequence). V gave up 0 bases and J gave up 3 bases, with 9 bases separating them. The sequenced sample was blood, either unsorted or a sorted T cell fraction (not recorded which). The chain has TRBV27 and TRBJ2-7; D tentatively fits TRBD1 or TRBD2 (5 bases each). The source of this sequence is a male donor with ankylosing spondylitis. The CDR3 reads CASSLSGTHYEQYF. CDR3 coding DNA: TGTGCCAGCAGTTTATCCGGGACCCACTACGAGCAGTACTTC.